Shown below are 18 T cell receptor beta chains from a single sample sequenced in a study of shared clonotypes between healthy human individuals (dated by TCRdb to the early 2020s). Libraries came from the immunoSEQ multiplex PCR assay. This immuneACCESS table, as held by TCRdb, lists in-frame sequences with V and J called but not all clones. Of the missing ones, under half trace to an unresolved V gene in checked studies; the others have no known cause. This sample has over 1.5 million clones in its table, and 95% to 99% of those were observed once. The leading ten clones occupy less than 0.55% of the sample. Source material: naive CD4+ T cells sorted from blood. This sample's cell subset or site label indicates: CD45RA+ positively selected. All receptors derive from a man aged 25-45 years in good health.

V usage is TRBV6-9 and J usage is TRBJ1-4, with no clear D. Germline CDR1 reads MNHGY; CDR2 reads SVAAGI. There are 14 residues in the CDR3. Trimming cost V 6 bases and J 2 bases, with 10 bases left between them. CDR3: CASSREGTNEKLFF. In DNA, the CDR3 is TGTGCCAGCAGCCGGGAAGGTACTAATGAAAAACTGTTTTTT.

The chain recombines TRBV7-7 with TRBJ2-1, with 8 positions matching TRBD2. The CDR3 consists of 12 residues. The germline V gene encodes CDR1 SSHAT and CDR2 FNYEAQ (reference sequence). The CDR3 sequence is CARAGDPDEQFF. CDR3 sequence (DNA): TGTGCTAGAGCGGGAGACCCCGATGAGCAGTTCTTC.

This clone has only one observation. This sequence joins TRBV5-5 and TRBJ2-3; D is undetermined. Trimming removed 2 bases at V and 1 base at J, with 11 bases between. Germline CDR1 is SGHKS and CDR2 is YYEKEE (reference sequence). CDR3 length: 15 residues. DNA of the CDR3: TGTGCCAGCAGCTTTCCCACAACGGGCACAGATACGCAGTATTTT. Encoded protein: CASSFPTTGTDTQYF. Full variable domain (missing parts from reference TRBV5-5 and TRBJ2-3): DAGVTQSPTHLIKTRGQQVTLRCSPISGHKSVSWYQQVLGQGPQFIFQYYEKEERGRGNFPDRFSARQFPNYSSELNVNALLLGDSALYLCASSFPTTGTDTQYFGPGTRLTVL.

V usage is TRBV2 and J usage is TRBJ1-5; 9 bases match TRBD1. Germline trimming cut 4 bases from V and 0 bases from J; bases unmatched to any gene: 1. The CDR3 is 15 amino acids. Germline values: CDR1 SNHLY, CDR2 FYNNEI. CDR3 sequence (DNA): TGTGCCAGCAGTGTGGGACAGGGTAGCAATCAGCCCCAGCATTTT. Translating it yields CASSVGQGSNQPQHF.

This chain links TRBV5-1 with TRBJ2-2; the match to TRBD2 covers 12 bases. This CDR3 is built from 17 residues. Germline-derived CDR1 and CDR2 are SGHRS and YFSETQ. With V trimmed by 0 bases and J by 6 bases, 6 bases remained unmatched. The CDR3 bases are TGCGCCAGCAGCTTGGGACTAGCGGGAGAAAGCGCCGGGGAGCTGTTTTTT. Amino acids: CASSLGLAGESAGELFF.

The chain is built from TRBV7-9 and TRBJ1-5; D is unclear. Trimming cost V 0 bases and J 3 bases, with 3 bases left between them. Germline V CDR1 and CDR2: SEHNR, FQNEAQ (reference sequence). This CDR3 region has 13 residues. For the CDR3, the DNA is TGTGCCAGCAGCTTAGCGGTCAATCAGCCCCAGCATTTT. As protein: CASSLAVNQPQHF.

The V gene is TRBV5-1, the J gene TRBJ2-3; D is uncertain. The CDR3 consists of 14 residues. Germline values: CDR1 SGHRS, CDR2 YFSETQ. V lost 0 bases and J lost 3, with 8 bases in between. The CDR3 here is CASSLDLKTDTQYF. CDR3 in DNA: TGCGCCAGCAGCTTGGATCTGAAGACAGATACGCAGTATTTT.

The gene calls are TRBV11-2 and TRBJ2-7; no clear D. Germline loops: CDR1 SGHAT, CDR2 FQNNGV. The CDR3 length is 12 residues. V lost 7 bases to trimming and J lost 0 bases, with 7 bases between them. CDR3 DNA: TGTGCCAGCACCTGGACCTCCTACGAGCAGTACTTC. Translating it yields CASTWTSYEQYF. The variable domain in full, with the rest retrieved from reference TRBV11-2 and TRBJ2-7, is EAGVAQSPRYKIIEKRQSVAFWCNPISGHATLYWYQQILGQGPKLLIQFQNNGVVDDSQLPKDRFSAERLKGVDSTLKIQPAKLEDSAVYLCASTWTSYEQYFGPGTRLTVT.

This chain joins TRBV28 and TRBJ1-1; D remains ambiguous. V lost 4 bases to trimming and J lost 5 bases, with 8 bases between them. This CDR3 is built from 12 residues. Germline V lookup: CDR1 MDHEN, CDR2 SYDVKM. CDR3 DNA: TGTGCCAGCAGTTCTCGTTTGACTGAAGCTTTCTTT. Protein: CASSSRLTEAFF.

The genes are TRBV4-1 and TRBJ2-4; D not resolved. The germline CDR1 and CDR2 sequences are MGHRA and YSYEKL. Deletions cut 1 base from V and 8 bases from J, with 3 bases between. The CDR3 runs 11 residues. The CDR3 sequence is CASSQADIQYF. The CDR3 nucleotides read TGCGCCAGCAGCCAAGCAGACATTCAGTACTTC.

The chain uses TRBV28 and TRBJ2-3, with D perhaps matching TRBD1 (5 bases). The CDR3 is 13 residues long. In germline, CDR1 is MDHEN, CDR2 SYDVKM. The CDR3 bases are TGTGGTAGGGGCTTCGAACGCACAGATACGCAGTATTTT. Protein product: CGRGFERTDTQYF. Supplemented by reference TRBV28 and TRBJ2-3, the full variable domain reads DVKVTQSSRYLVKRTGEKVFLECVQDMDHENMFWYRQDPGLGLRLIYFSYDVKMKEKGDIPEGYSVSREKKERFSLILESASTNQTSMYLCGRGFERTDTQYFGPGTRLTVL.

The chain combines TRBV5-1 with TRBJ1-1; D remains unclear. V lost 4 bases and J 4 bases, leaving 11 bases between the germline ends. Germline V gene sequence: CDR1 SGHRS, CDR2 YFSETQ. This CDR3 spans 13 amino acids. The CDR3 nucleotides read TGCGCCAGCAGCCCCTGGGGTGGCACTGAAGCTTTCTTT. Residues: CASSPWGGTEAFF.

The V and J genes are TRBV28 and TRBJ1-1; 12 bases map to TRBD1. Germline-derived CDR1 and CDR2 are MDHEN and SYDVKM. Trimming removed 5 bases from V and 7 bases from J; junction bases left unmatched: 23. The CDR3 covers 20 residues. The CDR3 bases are TGTGCCAGCAGTCCCCACTTTGGAAGGGACAGGGGGCGCGGTCACCTTGAAGCTTTCTTT. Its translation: CASSPHFGRDRGRGHLEAFF.

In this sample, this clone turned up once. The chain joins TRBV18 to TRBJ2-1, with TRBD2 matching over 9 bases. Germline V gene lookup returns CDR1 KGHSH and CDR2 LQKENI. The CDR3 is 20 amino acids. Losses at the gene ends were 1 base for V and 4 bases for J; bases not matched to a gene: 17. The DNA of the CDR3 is TGTGCCAGCTCACCACAGCCAGGGGCCGGCGCGGGAGGGGGGTACAATGAGCAGTTCTTC. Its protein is CASSPQPGAGAGGGYNEQFF.

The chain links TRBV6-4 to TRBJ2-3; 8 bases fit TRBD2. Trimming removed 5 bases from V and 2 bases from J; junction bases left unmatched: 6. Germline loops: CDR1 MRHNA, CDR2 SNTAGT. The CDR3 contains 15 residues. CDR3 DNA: TGTGCCAGCAGTACGTTAGCGGGATCCACAGATACGCAGTATTTT. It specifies CASSTLAGSTDTQYF.

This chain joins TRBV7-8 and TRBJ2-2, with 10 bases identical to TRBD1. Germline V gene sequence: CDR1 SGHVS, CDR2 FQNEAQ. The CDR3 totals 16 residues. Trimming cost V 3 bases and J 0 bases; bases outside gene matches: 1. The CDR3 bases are TGTGCCAGCAGCTTCGGGACAGGGGCGAACACCGGGGAGCTGTTTTTT. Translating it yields CASSFGTGANTGELFF.

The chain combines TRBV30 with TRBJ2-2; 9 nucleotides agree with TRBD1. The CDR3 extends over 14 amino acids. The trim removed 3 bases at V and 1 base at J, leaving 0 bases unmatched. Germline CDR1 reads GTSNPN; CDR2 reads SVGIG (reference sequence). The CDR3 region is CAWRGQGNTGELFF. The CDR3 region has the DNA TGTGCCTGGAGGGGACAGGGGAACACCGGGGAGCTGTTTTTT.

This CDR3 is CASSLGGGRETQYF. CDR3 nucleotides: TGTGCCAGCAGCTTGGGAGGCGGACGGGAGACCCAGTACTTC. This sequence joins TRBV5-5 and TRBJ2-5, with unresolved D. CDR1 SGHKS and CDR2 YYEKEE come from the germline V gene (reference sequence). V was shortened by 0 bases and J by 5 bases, with 11 bases between the two germline ends. The CDR3 length is 14 residues.